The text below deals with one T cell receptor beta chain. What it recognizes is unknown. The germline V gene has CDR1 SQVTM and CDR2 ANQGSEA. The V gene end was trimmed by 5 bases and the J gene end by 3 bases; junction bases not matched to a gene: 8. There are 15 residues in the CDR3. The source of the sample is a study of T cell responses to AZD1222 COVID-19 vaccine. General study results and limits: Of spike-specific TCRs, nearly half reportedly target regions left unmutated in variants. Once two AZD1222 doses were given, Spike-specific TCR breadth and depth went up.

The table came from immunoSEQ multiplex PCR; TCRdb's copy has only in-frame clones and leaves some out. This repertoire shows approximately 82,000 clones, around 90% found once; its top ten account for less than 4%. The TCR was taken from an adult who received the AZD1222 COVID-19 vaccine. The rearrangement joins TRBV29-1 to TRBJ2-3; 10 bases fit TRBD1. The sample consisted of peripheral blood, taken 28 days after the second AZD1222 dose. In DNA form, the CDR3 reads TGCAGCGTTTCTCCTCCGGGACAGGGGACAGATACGCAGTATTTT. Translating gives CSVSPPGQGTDTQYF.